This is a list of T cell receptor beta chains from one sample in a study of blood T cell repertoires in COVID-19. Clones were read by immunoSEQ multiplex PCR, and TCRdb kept only the in-frame ones, dropping some. The table has under 110,000 clones, roughly 92% seen once; the top ten hold more than 5%. Sequenced sample: peripheral blood. These receptors were taken from a man aged 45-65 years with active COVID-19. The CDR3 runs from the conserved cysteine through the conserved F or W. A D gene is named only where the DNA matches it firmly. Some rows have no size entry. The others give once, few or many, or a class for an expanded clone.

D,size,J,V,DNA,CDR3
-,-,TRBJ2-7,TRBV6-5,TGTGCCAGCAGTCACCAGCGCAACGAGCAGTACTTC,CASSHQRNEQYF
-,-,TRBJ2-7,TRBV5-1,TGCGCCAGCAGCTTGGATAGGCAGGTGCCCTACGAGCAGTACTTC,CASSLDRQVPYEQYF
TRBD2,-,TRBJ2-1,TRBV3-1/TRBV3-2,TGTGCCAGCAGCCAAGATTACCGCCGACTAGCGGGAGTGAATGAGCAGTTCTTC,CASSQDYRRLAGVNEQFF
-,-,TRBJ2-1,TRBV14,TGTGCCAGCAGCCTCCCCACGAGGGCCAATGAGCAGTTCTTC,CASSLPTRANEQFF
TRBD1,-,TRBJ2-5,TRBV5-4,TGTGCCAGCAGCTCCCGGGACAGGAGGGAGACCCAGTACTTC,CASSSRDRRETQYF
TRBD2,-,TRBJ2-3,TRBV9,TGTGCCAGCAGCCCAGGGACTAGCTCAGATACGCAGTATTTT,CASSPGTSSDTQYF
-,-,TRBJ2-3,TRBV15,TGTGCCACCAGCAGAGATCCCCGGGTGACAGACTCCACAGATACGCAGTATTTT,CATSRDPRVTDSTDTQYF
-,once,TRBJ1-1,TRBV5-1,TGCGCCAGCAGCCTGGGACACCTGAACACTGAAGCTTTCTTT,CASSLGHLNTEAFF
-,-,TRBJ2-3,TRBV7-2,TGTGCCAGCAGCGTGGGGGCGGGAGATACGCAGTATTTT,CASSVGAGDTQYF
-,-,TRBJ2-2,TRBV21-1,TGTGCCAGCAGCAAAAGGGGGACTAGCGGGAGTTGGTTCACCGGGGAGCTGTTTTTT,CASSKRGTSGSWFTGELFF
-,-,TRBJ1-2,TRBV25-1,TGTGCCAGCAGTGCTCGGGGGGAAGGCGGCTACACCTTC,CASSARGEGGYTF
TRBD2,-,TRBJ2-1,TRBV28,TGTGCCAGCAGTTTCTGGACTAGCGGGGGAAATGAGCAGTTCTTC,CASSFWTSGGNEQFF
-,-,TRBJ1-4,TRBV5-1,TGCGCCAGCAGCTTGGCAGGGCTGGGGTCTAATGAAAAACTGTTTTTT,CASSLAGLGSNEKLFF
-,-,TRBJ2-5,TRBV6-5,TGTGCCAGCAGAACGACAGGGAGGGAGACCCAGTACTTC,CASRTTGRETQYF
TRBD2,-,TRBJ2-7,TRBV6-5,TGTGCCAGCAGGGCGGGAGGGACCTACGAGCAGTACTTC,CASRAGGTYEQYF
TRBD2,-,TRBJ2-3,TRBV3-1/TRBV3-2,TGTGCCAGCAGCACTAGCGGAGGACGGCTCCCAGATACGCAGTATTTT,CASSTSGGRLPDTQYF
-,-,TRBJ2-7,TRBV11-1,TGTGCCAGCAGCCCGTTTCGGGTCTCCTACGAGCAGTACTTC,CASSPFRVSYEQYF
TRBD2,-,TRBJ2-2,TRBV3-1/TRBV3-2,TGTGCCAGCAGCCCGCCTCGTGCGGGGGCGAACACCGGGGAGCTGTTTTTT,CASSPPRAGANTGELFF
-,-,TRBJ1-4,TRBV19,TGTGCCAGTAGTGGGACATCTGGAGAAAAACTGTTTTTT,CASSGTSGEKLFF
-,-,TRBJ1-2,TRBV3-1/TRBV3-2,TGTGCCAGCAGCCAAAATTCTCCAGACTATGGCTACACCTTC,CASSQNSPDYGYTF
-,-,TRBJ2-1,TRBV19,TGTGCCAGTAGTATAACTCCCTCGAGGTACAATGAGCAGTTCTTC,CASSITPSRYNEQFF
-,-,TRBJ2-1,TRBV5-1,TGCGCCAGCAGCATAGGAATCTGGCGGAAGTCCTACAATGAGCAGTTCTTC,CASSIGIWRKSYNEQFF
-,-,TRBJ2-5,TRBV5-1,TGCGCCTGCGGGGGGACAGCTTCCCGGGGGACCCAGTACTTC,CACGGTASRGTQYF
TRBD2,-,TRBJ2-2,TRBV7-9,TGTGCCAGCAGCTTAGCTAGCGGGTTGAACGGGGAGCTGTTTTTT,CASSLASGLNGELFF
-,-,TRBJ2-1,TRBV24-1,TGTGCCACCAGCTTAGGGGGGGGTATCAATGAGCAGTTCTTC,CATSLGGGINEQFF
TRBD1,once,TRBJ2-2,TRBV7-2,TGTGCCAGCAGCCCCGGACAGGGGGCACACACCGGGGAGCTGTTTTTT,CASSPGQGAHTGELFF
-,once,TRBJ1-1,TRBV7-9,TGTGCCAGCAGCCCCAGGGAGGGAGGAGGCTCTGAAGCTTTCTTT,CASSPREGGGSEAFF
-,few,TRBJ1-5,TRBV29-1,TGCAGCGTTGCCGCAGGGCAGGGACAGCCCCAGCATTTT,CSVAAGQGQPQHF
-,-,TRBJ1-6,TRBV28,TGTGCCAGCAGTTTATGGGGAGGTTCACCCCTCCACTTT,CASSLWGGSPLHF
TRBD2,-,TRBJ2-1,TRBV28,TGTGCCAGCAGTTTACGGACTAGCGGGAGGAAGGGACATTCCTACAATGAGCAGTTCTTC,CASSLRTSGRKGHSYNEQFF
-,-,TRBJ1-1,TRBV27,TGTGCCAGCAGCCACGGACAGAACACTGAAGCTTTCTTT,CASSHGQNTEAFF
TRBD1,-,TRBJ2-1,TRBV28,TGTGCCAGCAGTCCAAATGACAGGGTTGAGGTCAATGAGCAGTTCTTC,CASSPNDRVEVNEQFF
TRBD2,-,TRBJ2-1,TRBV24-1,TGTGCCACCAGTGATTTTGGGGCGTGGCGACGTGGGATAGCGGGACCCAATGAGCAGTTCTTC,CATSDFGAWRRGIAGPNEQFF
TRBD1,-,TRBJ2-7,TRBV5-1,TGCGCCAGCAGCTTGGGCGACAGGGCTTACGAGCAGTACTTC,CASSLGDRAYEQYF
-,-,TRBJ2-3,TRBV20-1,TGCAGTGCCAGTCGGGCTAGCGGCACAGATACGCAGTATTTT,CSASRASGTDTQYF
-,-,TRBJ2-1,TRBV5-1,TGCGCCAGCAGCTTGTGGGAGGAGCAGTTCTTC,CASSLWEEQFF
-,-,TRBJ2-6,TRBV28,TGTGCCAGCAGTTTCCCATCGGTCTTGGGGGCCAACGTCCTGACTTTC,CASSFPSVLGANVLTF
TRBD1,-,TRBJ2-7,TRBV30,TGTGCCTGGAGAGAAGGGACAGGGTGGACCTACGAGCAGTACTTC,CAWREGTGWTYEQYF
TRBD2,-,TRBJ2-7,TRBV6-6,TGTGCCAGCAGTTACTCTCCTAGCGGGACTTACGAGCAGTACTTC,CASSYSPSGTYEQYF
TRBD2,-,TRBJ2-7,TRBV7-6,TGTGCCAGCAGCTCGACATTTAGGGGAGGGCCGAACCACGAGCAGTACTTC,CASSSTFRGGPNHEQYF
-,-,TRBJ2-1,TRBV11-3,TGTGCCAGCAGTCGGGGCGGCGGGAACGACAATGAGCAGTTCTTC,CASSRGGGNDNEQFF
-,-,TRBJ1-1,TRBV14,TGTGCCAGCAGCCAAGGTAGGGCCCGAGGGACTGAAGCTTTCTTT,CASSQGRARGTEAFF
-,few,TRBJ1-5,TRBV7-9,TGTGCCAGCGGCCCGGGGGGGCGGACTAGGAGCAATCAGCCCCAGCATTTT,CASGPGGRTRSNQPQHF
TRBD2,-,TRBJ2-4,TRBV2,TGTGCCAGCAGTGAAAATAGGGAGGGCATTCAGTACTTC,CASSENREGIQYF
TRBD1,-,TRBJ1-2,TRBV5-1,TGCGCCAGCAGCCCGGTTGACAGGGTCGTTAATGGCTACACCTTC,CASSPVDRVVNGYTF
-,-,TRBJ1-4,TRBV30,TGTGCCTGGAGTGTATCCGGGAATGAAAAACTGTTTTTT,CAWSVSGNEKLFF
TRBD1,-,TRBJ1-2,TRBV3-1/TRBV3-2,TGTGCCAGCAGCCAAAGACAGGGTTCGGGGGGCTACACCTTC,CASSQRQGSGGYTF
TRBD1,-,TRBJ1-3,TRBV7-8,TGTGCCAGCAGCTTAGCGTGGGCAGGGGGCCCAGACTCTGGAAACACCATATATTTT,CASSLAWAGGPDSGNTIYF
TRBD2,-,TRBJ2-1,TRBV24-1,TGTGCCACCAGTGACCCCCTGCGGGGGAGTAGCTATGAGCAGTTCTTC,CATSDPLRGSSYEQFF
-,-,TRBJ1-6,TRBV5-1,TGCGCCAGCAGCTTGGACGCGGGGGCGGATTCACCCCTCCACTTT,CASSLDAGADSPLHF
-,-,TRBJ1-1,TRBV6-5,TGTGCCAGCAGTTACACCGACAAGGACACTGAAGCTTTCTTT,CASSYTDKDTEAFF
TRBD2,-,TRBJ2-7,TRBV3-1/TRBV3-2,TGTGCCAGCAGCCAACCTTCTAGCGGGAGTCCCATGTGGCAGTACTTC,CASSQPSSGSPMWQYF
-,once,TRBJ1-6,TRBV28,TGTGCCAGCAGTTTTCCTACACCCCTCCACTTT,CASSFPTPLHF
TRBD1,-,TRBJ1-1,TRBV6-5,TGTGCCAGCAGGGGACAGAAGAACACTGAAGCTTTCTTT,CASRGQKNTEAFF
-,-,TRBJ1-5,TRBV5-1,TGCGCCAGCAGCTTTCGGACAGAGAGAGATAGCAATCAGCCCCAGCATTTT,CASSFRTERDSNQPQHF
TRBD2,-,TRBJ2-1,TRBV28,TGTGCCAGCAGCGACGTAGCGGGAGTCTCCTACAATGAGCAGTTCTTC,CASSDVAGVSYNEQFF
-,-,TRBJ2-1,TRBV19,TGTGCCAGTAGTCCCCAGCGGGCCACCCTCTACAATGAGCAGTTCTTC,CASSPQRATLYNEQFF
TRBD1,-,TRBJ2-7,TRBV27,TGTGCCAGCAGTCTAACTGACAGGGTCGGTGTCTACGAGCAGTACTTC,CASSLTDRVGVYEQYF